This T cell receptor (beta chain) is drawn from a study of cytomegalovirus exposure and HLA in healthy donors. Study findings and constraints: There were reportedly fewer N-insertions in an Asian-associated ancestry cluster than the roughly 670-donor mean, in a later analysis. About 87% or about 30% of the time was how often most TCR beta V segments were productive, according to an earlier analysis. Later work found most CMV-associated TCR beta chains apparently HLA-restricted.

Points on this clone: Its antigen remains unidentified.

Germline V gene data show CDR1 as SGHTA and CDR2 as FQGNSA. Trimming shortened V by 5 bases and J by 0 bases, and 8 bases separated the two germline ends. The CDR3 has 15 residues. PCR primers comprised 60 Vbeta and 13 Jbeta primers. Some clones are missing from TCRdb's copy, which holds only in-frame ones; the method was immunoSEQ multiplex PCR. The sample totals roughly 140,000 clones. What was sequenced was PBMCs. The V and J genes are TRBV7-2 and TRBJ1-6; D ambiguous. This receptor was identified in a man aged 35-49 years in good health and CMV-seronegative. This CDR3 is CASSPQNSYNSPLHF. The CDR3 DNA sequence: TGTGCCAGCAGCCCCCAGAACTCCTATAATTCACCCCTCCACTTT.